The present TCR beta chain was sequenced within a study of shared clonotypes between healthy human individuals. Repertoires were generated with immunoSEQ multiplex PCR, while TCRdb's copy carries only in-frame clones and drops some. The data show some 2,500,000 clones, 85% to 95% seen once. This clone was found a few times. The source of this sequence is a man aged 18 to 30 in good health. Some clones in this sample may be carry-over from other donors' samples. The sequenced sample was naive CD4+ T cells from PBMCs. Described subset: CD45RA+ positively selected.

The CDR3 region has the DNA TGTGCCAGCAGCCCTCTGTCTCTGATCACTGAAGCTTTCTTT. It specifies CASSPLSLITEAFF. V and J are TRBV9 and TRBJ1-1; D not certain. Germline V lookup: CDR1 SGDLS, CDR2 YYNGEE. This CDR3 is 14 amino acids long. The ends were cut back, 4 bases at V and 4 bases at J, with 14 bases in the middle.